The present entry profiles one TCR beta chain with its context. Antigen unknown. 60 Vbeta and 13 Jbeta primers were used in PCR. Produced via immunoSEQ multiplex PCR; TCRdb's table is partial and in-frame only. This table has roughly 170,000 clones, 75% to 90% appearing once. This sample is part of a study of cytomegalovirus exposure and HLA in healthy donors. CDR3 size: 14 residues. Trimming stripped 6 bases from V and 8 bases from J, with 16 bases between. Germline values: CDR1 LNHNV, CDR2 YYDKDF (reference sequence). Study findings and constraints: Per a later analysis, fewer than 20,000 TCR beta sequences showed association with HLA alleles at 0.05 false discovery rate.

This receptor was obtained from a man aged 45-65 years in good health and CMV-seronegative. The specimen was PBMCs. The chain joins TRBV15 to TRBJ1-4; D may be TRBD1 (5 bases). CDR3 coding DNA: TGTGCCACCAGTCGTGGGCAGGGAAGGGAAAAACTGTTTTTT. Translated: CATSRGQGREKLFF. Full variable domain (rest looked up from reference TRBV15 and TRBJ1-4): DAMVIQNPRYQVTQFGKPVTLSCSQTLNHNVMYWYQQKSSQAPKLLFHYYDKDFNNEADTPDNFQSRRPNTSFCFLDIRSPGLGDTAMYLCATSRGQGREKLFFGSGTQLSVL.